This TCR beta chain comes out of a study of shared clonotypes between healthy human individuals. Sequencing used immunoSEQ multiplex PCR; TCRdb keeps in-frame clones, though not all of them. The repertoire holds approximately 510,000 clones, with 60% to 85% as singletons. To note about this clone: Its antigen is unknown.

This CDR3 is 16 amino acids long. Germline V CDR1 and CDR2: SGHVS, FNYEAQ. V trimming: 4 bases; J trimming: 10 bases; junction bases outside the gene matches: 15. Study results and limitations: Deeper or shallower sequencing was expected to change how clonotypes are shared among donors. Apart from blood, nothing was sampled; tissue repertoires likely differ.

The origin of this receptor is a woman in her thirties or forties in good health. Some clones in this sample may be carry-over from other donors' samples. The rearrangement links TRBV7-6 to TRBJ2-1, with 8 bases matching TRBD2. The sequenced material came from PBMCs. CDR3: CASSSGAVAGRLEQFF. The CDR3 DNA reads TGTGCCAGCAGCTCAGGGGCGGTAGCGGGAAGATTAGAGCAGTTCTTC.